This T cell receptor (beta chain) was identified in a study of T-cell memory formation after mild COVID-19. As for the study in general: Clusters were largely donor specific. Study-level points and caveats: Confirmation of SARS-CoV-2 specificity was lacking for second-wave clones peaking day 37. CD4+ clones that contracted lay mainly in CM and EM; CD8+ ones lay in EMRA. Some responding clones appeared in pre-infection memory, suggesting cross-reactive memory joined.

One entry per CDR3 protein, called by TCRdb with MiXCR from the 5' RACE reads. This table holds approximately 260,000 distinct CDR3 sequences, about 16% found once. CDR1 SGHRS and CDR2 YFSETQ come from the germline V gene. This CDR3 has 14 residues. V lost 4 bases to trimming and J lost 4 bases; unmatched junction nucleotides: 4. Points on this clonotype: Its antigen is still unknown.

The V and J genes are TRBV5-1 and TRBJ2-3; 9 bases line up with TRBD1. This TCR was recovered from a man between 18 and 29 years old who had mild COVID-19 (a few samples of this study predate the infection). Cell type and time point are not known. The source material was PBMCs or a T cell subset sorted from them (not recorded which). CDR3 amino acids: CASSGRQGADTQYF. The CDR3 nucleotides read TGCGCCAGCAGCGGAAGACAGGGGGCAGATACGCAGTATTTT.